These T cell receptor beta chains were read from a single sample in a study of T cells in Graves' hyperthyroidism and ophthalmopathy. TCRdb reanalysed the multiplex PCR reads using MiXCR and keeps one entry per CDR3 protein. The profile covers about 680,000 distinct CDR3 sequences, with 35% appearing a single time and around a third taken by the ten largest. Sequenced material: blood. The source of these receptors is a woman between 40 and 50 years old with Graves' hyperthyroidism. CDR3s include the opening cysteine and the closing phenylalanine or tryptophan. The D gene is left open where the match is weak. Size values are once, few and many counts, or a class for expanded clones, and some rows have none.

CDR3nt,CDR3aa,abundance,v_gene,d_gene,j_gene
TGCAGTGCTAGTAACACCGCGCAGTACTTC,CSASNTAQYF,many,TRBV20-1,NA,TRBJ2-7
TGTGCCAGCAGCCCAACCGACAGGGTGGGGAACACCGGGGAGCTGTTTTTT,CASSPTDRVGNTGELFF,many,TRBV7-9,TRBD1,TRBJ2-2
TGTGCCAGCAGTAATGTGGGACGGCAGGGCACTGAAGCTTTCTTT,CASSNVGRQGTEAFF,few,TRBV14,NA,TRBJ1-1
TGTGCCATCAGTCAACTAGCGGGAGACACAGATACGCAGTATTTT,CAISQLAGDTDTQYF,few,TRBV10-3,TRBD2,TRBJ2-3
TGTGCCAGCAGCTTGACAGCAACTAATGAAAAACTGTTTTTT,CASSLTATNEKLFF,many,TRBV7-2,NA,TRBJ1-4
TGTGCCAGTATTGCGGTAGCGGGGACCGGGGAGACCTACGAGCAGTACTTC,CASIAVAGTGETYEQYF,NA,TRBV19,TRBD2,TRBJ2-7
TGTGCCAGCAGCATGATACTAGCGGGAGCCGAGCAGTACTTC,CASSMILAGAEQYF,many,TRBV7-9,TRBD2,TRBJ2-7
TGTGCCAGCAGCCCGACGACAAACCCTAATGAAAAACTGTTTTTT,CASSPTTNPNEKLFF,NA,TRBV5-4,NA,TRBJ1-4
TGTGCCAGCAGCCCACGACGTTCCTACGAGCAGTACTTC,CASSPRRSYEQYF,many,TRBV7-2,NA,TRBJ2-7
TGTGCCAGCAGTCCCCGACAGGGGCTGGACGAGCAGTACTTC,CASSPRQGLDEQYF,few,TRBV6-5,TRBD1,TRBJ2-7
TGTGCCAGTAGTCCCCCCACGGATACGCAGTATTTT,CASSPPTDTQYF,NA,TRBV19,NA,TRBJ2-3
TGTGCCACCAGCACGAAAGACAGGGATGGCAATCAGCCCCAGCATTTT,CATSTKDRDGNQPQHF,NA,TRBV15,TRBD1,TRBJ1-5
TGTGCCAGCAGCTCCGGGACAGGGGTCGGGGAGCTGTTTTTT,CASSSGTGVGELFF,many,TRBV7-2,TRBD1,TRBJ2-2
TGCAGTGGAGAAGACACTGAAGCCTTCTTT,CSGEDTEAFF,NA,TRBV20-1,NA,TRBJ1-1
TGTGCCAGTAGTATTGGAACGTCCGGGGAGCTGTTTTTT,CASSIGTSGELFF,many,TRBV19,NA,TRBJ2-2
TGTGCCAGCAGCTCGCTGGGACTATACTCGGGGGCTGAGCAGTTCTTC,CASSSLGLYSGAEQFF,NA,TRBV7-6,NA,TRBJ2-1
TGTGCCAGCAGCTCCCGGGTTCACGAGCAGTACTTC,CASSSRVHEQYF,many,TRBV7-9,NA,TRBJ2-7
TGCGCCAGCAAAATGGGACTAGAGGGTACAGATACGCAGTATTTT,CASKMGLEGTDTQYF,NA,TRBV10-2,TRBD2,TRBJ2-3
TGCAGCGTTGACACAGGTCTCACCGGGACTGAAGCTTTCTTT,CSVDTGLTGTEAFF,many,TRBV29-1,NA,TRBJ1-1
TGTGCCAGCAGCCTCGGACAGGAGCAGCCCCAGCATTTT,CASSLGQEQPQHF,few,TRBV7-9,TRBD1,TRBJ1-5
TGTGCCAGCAGTTTAAATGCTGGTGTCGGGGAGCTGTTTTTT,CASSLNAGVGELFF,NA,TRBV12-3/TRBV12-4,NA,TRBJ2-2
TGTGCCAGCAGCGTAGAGCAGGGGACTGGAAACACTGAAGCTTTCTTT,CASSVEQGTGNTEAFF,NA,TRBV9,NA,TRBJ1-1
TGTGCCAGCAGCCCAGTTGGCTCTGGAAACACCATATATTTT,CASSPVGSGNTIYF,many,TRBV7-9,NA,TRBJ1-3
TGCGCCAGCAGCCAAGATCATCCGGGACCACATCGCGATGGCTACACCTTC,CASSQDHPGPHRDGYTF,NA,TRBV4-1,NA,TRBJ1-2
TGTGCCATCAGGGAGGGTGCAACTAATGAAAAACTGTTTTTT,CAIREGATNEKLFF,few,TRBV10-3,NA,TRBJ1-4
TGTGCCAGCAGTCTTCCCCCCGCGGGCCTTGAAGCTTTCTTT,CASSLPPAGLEAFF,few,TRBV12-3/TRBV12-4,NA,TRBJ1-1
TGTGCCAGCAGCACCCGGACTAGCGGGGCAGAAGAACAAGAGACCCAGTACTTC,CASSTRTSGAEEQETQYF,many,TRBV9,TRBD2,TRBJ2-5
TGCGCCAGCAGTGAGACGGGACAGGCTTACCAAGAGACCCAGTACTTC,CASSETGQAYQETQYF,NA,TRBV10-1,TRBD1,TRBJ2-5
TGCAGCGTTGGGGCAGGGGAGACCCAGTACTTC,CSVGAGETQYF,NA,TRBV20-1,NA,TRBJ2-5
TGCAGCGGCCGACTAGCGGGAGGGCCCCAAGAGACCCAGTACTTC,CSGRLAGGPQETQYF,many,TRBV29-1,TRBD2,TRBJ2-5
TGTGCCAGCAGCTCTACCCTAGAGGAGACCCAGTACTTC,CASSSTLEETQYF,NA,TRBV7-8,NA,TRBJ2-5
TGTGCCAGAATCCGGACTAGCGGGTTGGAGCTGTTTTTT,CARIRTSGLELFF,NA,TRBV19,TRBD2,TRBJ2-2
TGCGCCAGCACTCACGAGCCTGGGGTGAACACTGAAGCTTTCTTT,CASTHEPGVNTEAFF,many,TRBV5-1,NA,TRBJ1-1
TGTGCCAGCGAAGGCTCTGGAAACACCATATATTTT,CASEGSGNTIYF,NA,TRBV6-5,NA,TRBJ1-3
TGTGCCAGCAGCGGCTCGACTAGCGCCAAAGAGTACGAGCAGTACTTC,CASSGSTSAKEYEQYF,NA,TRBV2,TRBD2,TRBJ2-7
TGCGCCAGCAGCCAACCCCCGGGAGGGCTTAACACTGAAGCTTTCTTT,CASSQPPGGLNTEAFF,few,TRBV25-1,NA,TRBJ1-1
TGTGCCAGCAGCTTTCCGGGGGCGGGCTATGGCTACACCTTC,CASSFPGAGYGYTF,NA,TRBV7-9,NA,TRBJ1-2
TGTGCCAGCAGCGTAGGACACGGCGCCTACGAGCAGTACTTC,CASSVGHGAYEQYF,many,TRBV9,NA,TRBJ2-7
TGTGCCAGCAGCACCCGACAGGGGAATAATGAAAAACTGTTTTTT,CASSTRQGNNEKLFF,few,TRBV7-2,TRBD1,TRBJ1-4
TGTGCCAGTAGTATAGATCTACCAGCACTGGGGACTGAAGCTTTCTTT,CASSIDLPALGTEAFF,few,TRBV19,NA,TRBJ1-1
TGTGCCAGTAGTTCCCTGACCGGACCCGTCTATGGCTACACCTTC,CASSSLTGPVYGYTF,many,TRBV19,NA,TRBJ1-2
TGCAGTGCTTTTAACCGGGATAGGGGACGAACATCAGAGACCCAGTACTTC,CSAFNRDRGRTSETQYF,NA,TRBV20-1,NA,TRBJ2-5
TGCAGTGCTAGAGGTGGGGGCCTTCGTGGATACGAGCAGTACTTC,CSARGGGLRGYEQYF,many,TRBV20-1,NA,TRBJ2-7
TGTGCCAGCAGCTTTGAGGGAGGGACAGATACGCAGTATTTT,CASSFEGGTDTQYF,NA,TRBV7-2,TRBD2,TRBJ2-3
TGTGCCAGCAGAGGGGGGACAGCCTCTGGAAACACCATATATTTT,CASRGGTASGNTIYF,NA,TRBV2,TRBD1,TRBJ1-3
TGCAGTGCTAGAGATCTATGGAGGGGCATTGAAGCTTTCTTT,CSARDLWRGIEAFF,NA,TRBV20-1,NA,TRBJ1-1
TGTGCCAGTAGTCCGAAAGGACTGGAAGAGACCCAGTACTTC,CASSPKGLEETQYF,NA,TRBV19,NA,TRBJ2-5
TGTGCCAGCAGCCAAGACCGTTGGACATTATCTAACTATGGCTACACCTTC,CASSQDRWTLSNYGYTF,few,TRBV3-1,NA,TRBJ1-2
TGTGCCAGCAGCCAGTCACAGGGTTACGAGCAGTACTTC,CASSQSQGYEQYF,many,TRBV7-2,NA,TRBJ2-7
TGTGCCAGCAGTGATAGCGGGGGGGCCCAAGAGACCCAGTACTTC,CASSDSGGAQETQYF,NA,TRBV2,TRBD2,TRBJ2-5
TGTGCCAGCAGTTACAAGCGCCTCAATCAGCCCCAGCATTTT,CASSYKRLNQPQHF,few,TRBV6-5,NA,TRBJ1-5
TGTGCCAGCGCGGGAGGGCCGCACGAGACCCAGTACTTC,CASAGGPHETQYF,many,TRBV11-3,TRBD2,TRBJ2-5
TGCAGCGCCCGGACACTTGAAGCTTTCTTT,CSARTLEAFF,many,TRBV29-1,NA,TRBJ1-1